This TCR beta chain originates from a study of identical twins. Study-wide results and caveats: Out-of-frame sharing of TCR alpha in monozygotic twins was underestimated by models. Abundant cord blood beta clonotypes carried fewer insertions; memory repertoires showed none. In zero-insertion analyses, partial confounding could arise from invariant MAIT and iNKT cells.

The sample holds many counts of this clonotype. Its target is not known. TCRdb reprocessed the 5' RACE reads with MiXCR, giving one entry per CDR3 protein. This sample has over 550,000 distinct CDR3 sequences, with just over 7% found just once. These same records also appear under a second study, on yellow fever vaccine responses in identical twins. From that paper: A vaccine T cell response that seemed partly convergent and partly personalized was reported in twins.

Input material: PBMCs. The clonotype comes from a woman aged 18-29 years in good health.

CDR3 region: CASSSDSGAYEQYF. The CDR3 coding sequence is TGCGCCAGCAGCTCGGACAGTGGGGCCTACGAGCAGTACTTC. The V gene is TRBV5-1, the J gene TRBJ2-7; TRBD1 is a possible D gene (6 bases). Germline CDR1 and CDR2: SGHRS and YFSETQ. This CDR3 is 14 amino acids long. Trimming cost V 3 bases and J 2 bases, with 12 bases left between them.